The clone carrying this T cell receptor beta chain has just a few counts. Antigen unknown. TCRdb passed the RT-PCR reads through MiXCR, listing each CDR3 protein once. The data show about 700,000 distinct CDR3 sequences, 11% to 15% seen once. The data were obtained in a study of response to subunit inactivated influenza vaccine. Overall study findings and caveats: The authors suggested that every seasonal influenza vaccination recruits few new T cells.

CDR3 length: 14 amino acids. With V trimmed by 7 bases and J by 6 bases, 5 bases remained unmatched. This chain joins TRBV12-3 or TRBV12-4 and TRBJ2-5; 13 nucleotides align to TRBD2. This clonotype was obtained from a man aged 45-60 years who received an inactivated influenza vaccine. The sample was PBMCs from blood, taken about 14 days before vaccination. CDR3 bases: TGTGCCAGCACTACTAGCGGGGGGGCCCAGACCCAGTACTTC. Amino acid sequence: CASTTSGGAQTQYF.